Presented here are 8 T cell receptor beta chains from one specimen sequenced in a study of T-cell memory formation after mild COVID-19. Each CDR3 protein gets one entry after TCRdb re-called the 5' RACE reads with MiXCR. The sample comprises some 150,000 distinct CDR3 sequences, under 25% of which are singletons, and over 2% rests with the top ten. Sequencing input: PBMCs or a T cell subset sorted from them (not recorded which). The receptors were sampled from an adult woman who had mild COVID-19 (a few samples of this study predate the infection). Cell type and time point are not known.

The chain has TRBV2 and TRBJ2-3, with 8 bases identical to TRBD1. Germline values: CDR1 SNHLY, CDR2 FYNNEI. The CDR3 has 15 amino acids. V trimming: 4 bases; J trimming: 2 bases; junction bases outside the gene matches: 5. The CDR3 DNA sequence: TGTGCCAGCAGTGGACAGGGGACTTACACAGATACGCAGTATTTT. It codes for CASSGQGTYTDTQYF.

This clonotype was observed a few times. The chain couples TRBV4-1 to TRBJ2-7; 13 positions agree with TRBD2. The CDR3 covers 14 residues. The J segment lost 5 bases and the V segment lost 4 bases, leaving 2 bases of the junction unmatched. Germline-derived CDR1 and CDR2 are MGHRA and YSYEKL. Here the CDR3 reads CASSPLAGGNEQYF. CDR3 in DNA: TGCGCCAGCAGCCCACTAGCGGGGGGGAACGAGCAGTACTTC.

The rearrangement links TRBV5-5 to TRBJ2-1; D not certain. V was pared by 4 bases and J by 8 bases, with 7 bases between. CDR1 is SGHKS and CDR2 is YYEKEE in the germline V gene (reference sequence). The CDR3 contains 11 residues. CDR3 nucleotide sequence: TGTGCCAGCAGCACGAGTTATGAGCAGTTCTTC. It yields the protein CASSTSYEQFF.

In its sample, this clonotype was seen a few times. V gene TRBV5-1 combines with J gene TRBJ2-7; perhaps TRBD2 as D (5 bases). The CDR3 runs 14 residues. In germline, CDR1 is SGHRS, CDR2 YFSETQ. Trimming removed 4 bases from V and 4 bases from J, with 15 bases in between. The CDR3 is CASSGGRTLYEQYF. CDR3 DNA: TGCGCCAGCAGCGGAGGACGGACCCTATACGAGCAGTACTTC.

The rearrangement uses TRBV3-1 and TRBJ2-4, with D hard to call. The ends were cut back, 4 bases at V and 8 bases at J, with 9 bases in the middle. The CDR3 runs to 12 residues. Germline loops: CDR1 LGHDT, CDR2 YNNKEL (reference sequence). DNA of the CDR3: TGTGCCAGCAGCCCAGATTCGGACATTCAGTACTTC. This encodes CASSPDSDIQYF.

The chain links TRBV2 to TRBJ1-1, with a tentative D call TRBD1 (5 bases). CDR1 SNHLY and CDR2 FYNNEI come from the germline V gene. The CDR3 spans 13 residues. Trimming took 6 bases from V and 4 from J, leaving 12 bases between them. In nucleotides, the CDR3 is TGTGCCAGCAGCCAGGAGGGGATCACTGAAGCTTTCTTT. It is translated as CASSQEGITEAFF.

This chain connects TRBV5-1 to TRBJ1-2; TRBD1 might be the D (5 bases). This CDR3 has 14 amino acids. Germline assignment: CDR1 SGHRS and CDR2 YFSETQ. V gave up 1 base and J gave up 6 bases, with 13 bases separating them. In DNA, the CDR3 is TGCGCCAGCAGCTTGTCGACGTGGGGGGATGGCTACACCTTC. This sequence encodes CASSLSTWGDGYTF.

The J gene is TRBJ2-7, the V gene TRBV4-3, with no clear D. The V gene's germline CDR1 is LGHNA and CDR2 YSLEER. Trimming pared 4 bases from V and 3 bases from J, leaving 13 bases between. This CDR3 has 14 amino acids. CDR3: CASSLKLPDYEQYF. In DNA form, the CDR3 reads TGCGCCAGCAGCCTTAAGTTGCCCGACTACGAGCAGTACTTC.